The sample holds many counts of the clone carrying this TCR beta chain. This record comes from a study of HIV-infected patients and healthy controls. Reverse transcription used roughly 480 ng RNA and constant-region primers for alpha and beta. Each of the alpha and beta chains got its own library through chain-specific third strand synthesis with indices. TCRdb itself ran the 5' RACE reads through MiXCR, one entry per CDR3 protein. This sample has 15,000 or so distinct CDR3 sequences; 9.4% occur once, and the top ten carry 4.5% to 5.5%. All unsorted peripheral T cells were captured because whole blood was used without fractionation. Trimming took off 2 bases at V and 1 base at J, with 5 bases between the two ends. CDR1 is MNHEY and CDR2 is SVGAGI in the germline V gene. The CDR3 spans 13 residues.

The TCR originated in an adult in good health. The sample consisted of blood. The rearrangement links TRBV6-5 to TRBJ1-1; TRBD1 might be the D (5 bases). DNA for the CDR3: TGTGCCAGCAGTTACAGGGGGAACACTGAAGCTTTCTTT. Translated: CASSYRGNTEAFF.